The 21 T cell receptor beta chains below come from one sample, sequenced in a study of cytomegalovirus exposure and HLA in healthy donors. With 60 Vbeta and 13 Jbeta primers, the PCR was carried out. Profiling relied on immunoSEQ multiplex PCR, and the TCRdb table lists in-frame clones only, not all of them. The profile shows some 200,000 clones, over 70% of them singletons. Sequenced material: PBMCs. All receptors come from a man aged 50 to 60 in good health and CMV-seronegative.

As DNA, the CDR3 is TGTGCCAGCAGCTTAGGCCCGGGACAGGGGGCTCGTCGGACTGAAGCTTTCTTT. Its protein product is CASSLGPGQGARRTEAFF. The chain employs TRBV7-2 and TRBJ1-1; TRBD1 agrees at 12 bases. This CDR3 is 18 amino acids long. V was clipped by 1 base and J by 5 bases; unmatched bases: 11. Looked up from germline, CDR1 is SGHTA and CDR2 is FQGNSA.

J is TRBJ2-7 and V is TRBV18; 12 bases fit TRBD1. V lost 6 bases to trimming and J lost 6 bases; unmatched junction nucleotides: 3. There are 13 residues in the CDR3. Germline V lookup: CDR1 KGHSH, CDR2 LQKENI. CDR3 in DNA: TGTGCCAGCTCCCCGGGACAGGGGGCCGAGCAGTACTTC. This gives the protein CASSPGQGAEQYF.

The V gene is TRBV27, the J gene TRBJ2-5; a weak D match, TRBD2 (5 bases). Trimming took off 2 bases at V and 6 bases at J, with 10 bases between the two ends. Looked up from germline, CDR1 is MNHEY and CDR2 is SMNVEV (reference sequence). There are 13 residues in the CDR3. The CDR3 loop reads CASSLSSGKTQYF. Here the CDR3 DNA reads TGTGCCAGCAGTTTAAGTTCGGGAAAGACCCAGTACTTC.

This clone was picked up a small number of times. V gene TRBV7-9 combines with J gene TRBJ1-2, with 9 bases lining up with TRBD1. The CDR3 has 15 amino acids. The germline V gene has CDR1 SEHNR and CDR2 FQNEAQ (reference sequence). Trimming at V came to 10 bases and at J to 6 bases, leaving 15 bases not matched to a gene. CDR3 in DNA: TGTGCCATTTACGGGACAGGGAGACCGATTAATGGCTACACCTTC. Its translation: CAIYGTGRPINGYTF.

This rearrangement joins TRBV7-2 to TRBJ2-5; TRBD1 matches 8 bases. V shed 5 bases, J shed 4 bases, and the junction held 6 bases outside the gene matches. Per the germline V gene, CDR1 is SGHTA and CDR2 is FQGNSA. This CDR3 contains 14 residues. The DNA of the CDR3 is TGTGCCAGCAGCCCCAGGGGGCGCGGAGAGACCCAGTACTTC. This translates into CASSPRGRGETQYF.

This clone was picked up a small number of times. The genes are TRBV4-1 and TRBJ1-2; D is ambiguous. V was pared by 1 base and J by 6 bases, with 12 bases between. The germline gives CDR1 MGHRA, CDR2 YSYEKL. The CDR3 has 14 amino acids. Here the CDR3 DNA reads TGCGCCAGCAGCCAAGCAAGGAGATTAGATGGCTACACCTTC. Translation: CASSQARRLDGYTF.

This sequence joins TRBV21-1 and TRBJ1-2; the D call in the table, TRBD1, was not verified against the DNA. TRBV21-1 is described as a pseudogene. The CDR3 is made up of 16 amino acids. The CDR3 region has the DNA TGTGCCAGCAGCAAGCCGCAGGGGGGAGGTAACTATGGCTACACCTTC. Encoded protein: CASSKPQGGGNYGYTF.

The J gene is TRBJ1-4, the V gene TRBV19; no clear D. The CDR3 spans 16 residues. Trimming cost V 1 base and J 0 bases, with 9 bases left between them. CDR1 and CDR2 from the germline V gene are LNHDA and SQIVND (reference sequence). The CDR3 bases are TGTGCCAGTAGTATAGGAGGGTTCGCAACTAATGAAAAACTGTTTTTT. Translated, it gives CASSIGGFATNEKLFF.

This rearrangement joins TRBV6-1 to TRBJ2-4; TRBD1 agrees at 7 bases. Germline lookup yields CDR1 MNHNS and CDR2 SASEGT. The CDR3 is 16 amino acids. Trimming cost V 4 bases and J 0 bases; bases outside gene matches: 6. The CDR3 bases are TGTGCCAGCAGTGCGGGGACAGTCCTAGCCAAAAACATTCAGTACTTC. Translating it yields CASSAGTVLAKNIQYF.

The chain links TRBV5-1 to TRBJ2-3; D gene ambiguous. The CDR3 consists of 14 residues. Germline V lookup: CDR1 SGHRS, CDR2 YFSETQ. Trimming pared 0 bases from V and 1 base from J, leaving 6 bases between. In DNA, the CDR3 is TGCGCCAGCAGCTTGGGACTCCGCACAGATACGCAGTATTTT. Protein product: CASSLGLRTDTQYF. Variable domain in full (rest from reference TRBV5-1 and TRBJ2-3): KAGVTQTPRYLIKTRGQQVTLSCSPISGHRSVSWYQQTPGQGLQFLFEYFSETQRNKGNFPGRFSGRQFSNSRSEMNVSTLELGDSALYLCASSLGLRTDTQYFGPGTRLTVL.

This chain uses TRBV5-1 with TRBJ2-3; D is undetermined. The V end was cut by 6 bases, the J end by 1 base, with 21 bases between. CDR1 is SGHRS and CDR2 is YFSETQ in the germline V gene. CDR3 length: 17 amino acids. The CDR3 nucleotides read TGCGCCAGCACCGACCGCCATCAGGTTTGGGGCACAGATACGCAGTATTTT. This encodes CASTDRHQVWGTDTQYF.

This clone has more than one count but fewer than ten. V and J are TRBV19 and TRBJ2-3; TRBD2 aligns across 12 bases. The length of the CDR3 is 16 residues. Germline V lookup: CDR1 LNHDA, CDR2 SQIVND (reference sequence). V trimming: 0 bases; J trimming: 3 bases; junction bases outside the gene matches: 1. The CDR3 DNA is TGTGCCAGTAGTATAGATGGGACTAGCGGGACAGATACGCAGTATTTT. Translation: CASSIDGTSGTDTQYF.

The rearrangement uses TRBV6-5 and TRBJ2-7, with 8 bases matching TRBD1. J lost 3 bases, V lost 2 bases, and 6 bases had no gene match. The germline V gene has CDR1 MNHEY and CDR2 SVGAGI. The CDR3 consists of 15 residues. The CDR3 sequence is CASSYRDRSYYEQYF. The CDR3 bases are TGTGCCAGCAGTTACCGGGACAGGAGCTACTACGAGCAGTACTTC.

The CDR3 DNA reads TGTGCCAGCAGCCCCGGGGGGGCCAACTCCTACGAGCAGTACTTC. It encodes CASSPGGANSYEQYF. V is TRBV9 and J is TRBJ2-7; 8 bases align to TRBD2. CDR1 and CDR2 from the germline V gene are SGDLS and YYNGEE. The V gene end was trimmed by 4 bases and the J gene end by 0 bases; junction bases not matched to a gene: 6. There are 15 residues in the CDR3.

This clone was counted between two and nine times. V and J are TRBV7-9 and TRBJ2-1, with TRBD2 as a possible D gene (5 bases). This CDR3 is 15 amino acids long. Trimming cost V 1 base and J 7 bases, with 14 bases left between them. Germline CDR1 SEHNR, CDR2 FQNEAQ (reference sequence). This CDR3 reads CASSLGLRERNEQFF. In DNA form, the CDR3 reads TGTGCCAGCAGCTTAGGCCTTAGGGAGCGGAATGAGCAGTTCTTC.

This clone has a handful of counts. The rearrangement links TRBV21-1 to TRBJ1-6; the D call in the table, TRBD1, was not verified against the DNA. TRBV21-1 is described as a pseudogene. The CDR3 is 14 amino acids. The CDR3 DNA reads TGTGCCAGCGCGTGGGTACTGACAAATTCACCCCTCCACTTT. Amino acid sequence: CASAWVLTNSPLHF.

The V gene is TRBV7-9, the J gene TRBJ1-5, with TRBD1 matching over 11 bases. The CDR3 has 18 residues. Germline trimming cut 5 bases from V and 2 bases from J; bases unmatched to any gene: 11. Germline CDR1 SEHNR, CDR2 FQNEAQ (reference sequence). CDR3 sequence reads: CASSAGQGDGLGNQPQHF. CDR3 nucleotides: TGTGCCAGCAGCGCGGGACAGGGGGACGGGCTGGGCAATCAGCCCCAGCATTTT.

This chain joins TRBV13 and TRBJ2-5; perhaps TRBD2 as D (6 bases). Trimming took 5 bases from V and 5 from J, leaving 9 bases between them. Germline CDR1 is PRHDT and CDR2 is FYEKMQ (reference sequence). There are 12 residues in the CDR3. The CDR3 spells CASSTGRETQYF. The CDR3 bases are TGTGCCAGCAGCACGGGGAGGGAGACCCAGTACTTC.

Regarding this clone: Sequence at one end of the junction differs from germline and may be a read error. This chain uses TRBV7-9 with TRBJ1-4; no clear D gene. The CDR3 totals 16 residues. Germline assignment: CDR1 SEHNR and CDR2 FQNEAQ (reference sequence). The chain's CDR3 is CSSSFLPEATNEKLFF. For the CDR3, the DNA is TGTTCCAGCAGCTTTCTTCCCGAGGCAACTAATGAAAAACTGTTTTTT.

This chain joins TRBV5-5 and TRBJ1-1, with unresolved D. From germline, CDR1 is SGHKS and CDR2 YYEKEE (reference sequence). Trimming took off 3 bases at V and 5 bases at J, with 11 bases between the two ends. The CDR3 runs 13 residues. Here the CDR3 reads CASSWAPETEAFF. CDR3 sequence (DNA): TGTGCCAGCAGCTGGGCGCCCGAGACTGAAGCTTTCTTT. Looking up the rest from reference TRBV5-5 and TRBJ1-1 gives the full variable domain: DAGVTQSPTHLIKTRGQQVTLRCSPISGHKSVSWYQQVLGQGPQFIFQYYEKEERGRGNFPDRFSARQFPNYSSELNVNALLLGDSALYLCASSWAPETEAFFGQGTRLTVV.

The rearrangement uses TRBV4-2 and TRBJ2-1; no clear D gene. This CDR3 is built from 12 residues. Germline values: CDR1 LGHNA, CDR2 YNFKEQ. V lost 0 bases and J 9 bases, leaving 6 bases between the germline ends. The CDR3 region has the DNA TGTGCCAGCAGCCAAGACAGTGGTGAGCAGTTCTTC. This encodes CASSQDSGEQFF.